Each of the 21 T cell receptor beta chains below was sequenced from the same sample in a study of human T cells and chemical hapten exposure. TCRdb independently ran MiXCR on the RACE reads; one entry per CDR3 protein. The sample gives around 130,000 distinct CDR3 sequences, roughly 9% of which show up once; approximately 1.6% is in the top ten. Time point denoted: healthy volunteer bleed at 2 weeks. Total RNA was isolated from unfractionated whole blood. The sample comprised whole blood. Receptor source: a male donor in good health. Some clones in this sample may be carry-over from other donors' samples.

This clonotype was observed at least ten times. The J gene is TRBJ2-1, the V gene TRBV12-3 or TRBV12-4; 13 bases match TRBD2. The trim removed 6 bases at V and 4 bases at J, leaving 6 bases unmatched. The CDR3 totals 16 residues. CDR3 nucleotide sequence: TGTGCCAGCAGCCCCTCACTAGCGGGAGGGTACAATGAGCAGTTCTTC. Protein sequence: CASSPSLAGGYNEQFF.

This chain connects TRBV19 to TRBJ2-3; 9 bases line up with TRBD1. V gave up 3 bases and J gave up 2 bases; unmatched junction bases: 3. This CDR3 spans 15 amino acids. Germline V gene data show CDR1 as LNHDA and CDR2 as SQIVND (reference sequence). CDR3 nucleotide sequence: TGTGCCAGTAGTATGGGACAGGGACACACAGATACGCAGTATTTT. Translating gives CASSMGQGHTDTQYF.

On this clonotype itself: This may come from a read error, since a much larger clone is one base off. The V and J genes are TRBV4-1 and TRBJ1-5; TRBD1 might be the D (5 bases). CDR3 size: 14 residues. Germline V gives CDR1 MGHRA, CDR2 YSYEKL. The CDR3 nucleotides read TGCACCAGCAGCAAGATAGGGGTTTATCAGCCCCAGCATTTT. Translated, it gives CTSSKIGVYQPQHF.

In this sample, this clonotype turned up many times. The V gene is TRBV6-1, the J gene TRBJ1-5; TRBD1 agrees at 7 bases. V was clipped by 0 bases and J by 2 bases; unmatched bases: 4. The CDR3 covers 16 residues. Germline assignment: CDR1 MNHNS and CDR2 SASEGT. CDR3 nucleotide sequence: TGTGCCAGCAGTGAAGCGGACGGGACAGGCAATCAGCCCCAGCATTTT. This translates into CASSEADGTGNQPQHF.

The V and J genes are TRBV27 and TRBJ1-1; D is uncertain. This CDR3 contains 14 residues. V was cut by 5 bases and J by 1 base, with 11 bases left in between. Germline V gene data show CDR1 as MNHEY and CDR2 as SMNVEV (reference sequence). The CDR3 sequence is CASSPRWTNTEAFF. CDR3 in DNA: TGTGCCAGCAGTCCCCGGTGGACGAACACTGAAGCTTTCTTT.

This clonotype was seen a handful of times. J is TRBJ2-7 and V is TRBV2; D not resolved. The V gene lost 4 bases and the J gene lost 4 bases, with 5 bases spanning the gap. The CDR3 is 11 residues long. CDR1 and CDR2 (germline): SNHLY, FYNNEI. CDR3 DNA sequence: TGTGCCAGCAGTGTGGTGTACGAGCAGTACTTC. Translation: CASSVVYEQYF. Full variable domain (remainder filled in from reference TRBV2 and TRBJ2-7): EPEVTQTPSHQVTQMGQEVILRCVPISNHLYFYWYRQILGQKVEFLVSFYNNEISEKSEIFDDQFSVERPDGSNFTLKIRSTKLEDSAMYFCASSVVYEQYFGPGTRLTVT.

The chain links TRBV29-1 to TRBJ1-5, with unresolved D. CDR3 length: 12 amino acids. Germline V gene sequence: CDR1 SQVTM, CDR2 ANQGSEA. V was trimmed by 4 bases and J by 5 bases, leaving 9 bases between them. CDR3 amino acids: CSVGDLDQPQHF. The CDR3 coding sequence is TGCAGCGTTGGGGATTTGGATCAGCCCCAGCATTTT.

This clonotype occurred a few times. V and J are TRBV29-1 and TRBJ1-2; D is possibly TRBD1 (6 bases). The V end lost 4 bases, the J end lost 2 bases, and 17 bases lay between the germline ends. The germline gives CDR1 SQVTM, CDR2 ANQGSEA. CDR3 size: 15 residues. The CDR3, as DNA: TGCAGCGTTGTATTACAGGGAAATTCCAACTATGGCTACACCTTC. Encoded protein: CSVVLQGNSNYGYTF.

This clonotype has a count of ten or more. The V gene is TRBV4-1, the J gene TRBJ2-1, with D possibly matching TRBD1 (6 bases). Looked up from germline, CDR1 is MGHRA and CDR2 is YSYEKL. V lost 5 bases to trimming and J lost 5 bases, with 13 bases between them. The CDR3 is made up of 14 amino acids. The CDR3 sequence is CASSNRGDNNEQFF. In DNA form, the CDR3 reads TGCGCCAGCAGCAACCGTGGGGACAACAATGAGCAGTTCTTC.

In this sample, this clonotype turned up many times. V gene TRBV11-2 combines with J gene TRBJ1-1; 9 bases match TRBD1. V gave up 4 bases and J gave up 11 bases; unmatched junction bases: 14. The CDR3 sequence is 15 residues long. CDR1 SGHAT and CDR2 FQNNGV come from the germline V gene. The CDR3 DNA reads TGTGCCAGCAGCTCAACGGGACAGGGCCCAACTGGGGCTTTCTTT. It codes for CASSSTGQGPTGAFF.

The chain is built from TRBV27 and TRBJ2-7; D uncertain. The CDR3 contains 15 residues. V shed 4 bases and J shed 0 bases, with 13 bases lying between them. Germline values: CDR1 MNHEY, CDR2 SMNVEV (reference sequence). CDR3 loop: CASSSTWLSSYEQYF. The CDR3 coding sequence is TGTGCCAGCAGTTCGACATGGCTTAGCTCCTACGAGCAGTACTTC.

This clonotype was seen a few times. V usage is TRBV18 and J usage is TRBJ1-1; 10 bases map to TRBD1. V shed 3 bases and J 5 bases; nucleotides not matched to a gene: 9. CDR1 is KGHSH, CDR2 LQKENI, per germline. The CDR3 sequence is 16 residues long. The CDR3 bases are TGTGCCAGCTCACCTTTAATGACAGGGGGCGCGACTGAAGCTTTCTTT. Its translation is CASSPLMTGGATEAFF. Based on the CDR3 plus reference TRBV18 and TRBJ1-1, the full variable domain is NAGVMQNPRHLVRRRGQEARLRCSPMKGHSHVYWYRQLPEEGLKFMVYLQKENIIDESGMPKERFSAEFPKEGPSILRIQQVVRGDSAAYFCASSPLMTGGATEAFFGQGTRLTVV.

This clonotype appeared a few times. The chain carries TRBV12-3 or TRBV12-4 and TRBJ1-4; D not certain. The CDR3 contains 16 residues. V gave up 2 bases and J gave up 3 bases, with 13 bases separating them. Here the CDR3 DNA reads TGTGCCAGCAGTTTACCGGAGCGGACGGCTAATGAAAAACTGTTTTTT. It translates to CASSLPERTANEKLFF.

This chain uses TRBV6-5 with TRBJ1-1; 10 bases fit TRBD1. The CDR3 is made up of 16 amino acids. V shed 0 bases, J shed 3 bases, and the junction held 4 bases outside the gene matches. Germline CDR1 MNHEY, CDR2 SVGAGI. The CDR3 DNA reads TGTGCCAGCAGTTACTCGCGGGACAGGGGAGACACTGAAGCTTTCTTT. Residues: CASSYSRDRGDTEAFF.

This clonotype occurred many times. This chain links TRBV7-2 with TRBJ2-1; D unresolved. Trimming took 2 bases from V and 8 from J, leaving 7 bases between them. Germline assignment: CDR1 SGHTA and CDR2 FQGNSA. The CDR3 is made up of 12 amino acids. CDR3 nucleotides: TGTGCCAGCAGCTTAAGTACATATGAGCAGTTCTTC. Translation gives CASSLSTYEQFF.

This clonotype was counted only a few times. The chain couples TRBV5-1 to TRBJ2-7; D might be TRBD1 or TRBD2, each matching 5 bases. The germline V gene has CDR1 SGHRS and CDR2 YFSETQ. The CDR3 covers 15 residues. V lost 0 bases and J lost 1, with 11 bases in between. Written as DNA, the CDR3 is TGCGCCAGCAGCTTGGTGATAGGGGAGTCCTACGAGCAGTACTTC. It encodes CASSLVIGESYEQYF.

V is TRBV10-3 and J is TRBJ2-1, with 7 bases that match TRBD2. After removal of 6 bases from V and 8 bases from J, the junction contained 10 bases not matched to a gene. The CDR3 length is 14 residues. From germline, CDR1 is ENHRY and CDR2 SYGVKD. CDR3 residues: CAIRENSGRDEQFF. The CDR3, as DNA: TGTGCCATCAGAGAAAATAGCGGGCGGGATGAGCAGTTCTTC.

This clonotype has ten or more counts. The V call is TRBV6-2 or TRBV6-3, the J call TRBJ2-1, with 9 bases fitting TRBD1. The CDR3 extends over 14 amino acids. Trimming took 8 bases from V and 5 from J; bases not matched to a gene: 7. Germline V gives CDR1 MNHEY, CDR2 SVGEGT. Here the CDR3 reads CASSGQGGDNEQFF. CDR3 bases: TGTGCCAGCTCGGGACAGGGAGGGGACAATGAGCAGTTCTTC.

This chain joins TRBV7-9 and TRBJ1-1, with TRBD1 matching over 7 bases. Germline trimming cut 3 bases from V and 2 bases from J; bases unmatched to any gene: 6. The CDR3 is made up of 15 amino acids. Germline V gene data show CDR1 as SEHNR and CDR2 as FQNEAQ (reference sequence). CDR3 nucleotide sequence: TGTGCCAGCAGCTTTTTACAGGGGCAAAACACTGAAGCTTTCTTT. Translated: CASSFLQGQNTEAFF.

The rearrangement links TRBV28 to TRBJ2-5; tentatively, D is TRBD1 (5 bases). V lost 2 bases, J lost 4 bases, and 14 bases lay in between. The CDR3 is made up of 15 amino acids. Germline V gives CDR1 MDHEN, CDR2 SYDVKM. The DNA of the CDR3 is TGTGCCAGCAGTTTAGGTTCCTCAGGGCGAGAGACCCAGTACTTC. Residues: CASSLGSSGRETQYF.

This clonotype was seen more than once but under ten times. This chain joins TRBV3-1 and TRBJ2-3, with TRBD2 identical over 13 bases. This CDR3 comprises 16 residues. Germline CDR1 is LGHDT and CDR2 is YNNKEL (reference sequence). The trim removed 3 bases at V and 3 bases at J, leaving 3 bases unmatched. The CDR3 region is CASSQGLAGQTDTQYF. The CDR3 DNA is TGTGCCAGCAGCCAGGGACTAGCGGGGCAGACAGATACGCAGTATTTT.